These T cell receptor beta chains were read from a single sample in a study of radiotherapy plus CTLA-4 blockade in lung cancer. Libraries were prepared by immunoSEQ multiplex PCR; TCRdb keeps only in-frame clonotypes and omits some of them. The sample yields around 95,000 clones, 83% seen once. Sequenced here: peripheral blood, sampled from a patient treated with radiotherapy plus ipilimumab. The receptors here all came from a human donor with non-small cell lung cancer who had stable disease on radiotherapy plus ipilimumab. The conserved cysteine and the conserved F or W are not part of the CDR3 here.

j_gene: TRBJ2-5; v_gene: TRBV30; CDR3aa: AWAGQLQETQY
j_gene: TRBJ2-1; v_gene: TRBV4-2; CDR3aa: ASSQDGYNEQF
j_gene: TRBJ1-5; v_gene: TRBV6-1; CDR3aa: ASHGTVNQPQH
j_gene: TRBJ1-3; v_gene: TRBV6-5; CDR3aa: ASSFARGGNTIY
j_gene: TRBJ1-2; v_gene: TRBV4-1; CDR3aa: ASSQRQGSGFYGYT
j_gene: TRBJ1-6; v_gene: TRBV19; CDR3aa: ASKTGRSDNSPLH
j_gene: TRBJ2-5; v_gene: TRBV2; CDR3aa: ASETDGGTQY
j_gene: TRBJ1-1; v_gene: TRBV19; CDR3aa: ASIGDRLNTEAF
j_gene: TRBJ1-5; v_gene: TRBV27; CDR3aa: ASRSGTAANQPQH
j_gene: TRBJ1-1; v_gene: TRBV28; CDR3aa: ASSFHTGLRTTTEAF
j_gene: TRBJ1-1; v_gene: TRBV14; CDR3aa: ASSQGTGNTEAF
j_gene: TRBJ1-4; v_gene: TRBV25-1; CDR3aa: ASSDGTWGNEKLF
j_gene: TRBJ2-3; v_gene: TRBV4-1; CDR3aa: ASSQDDETASTDTQY
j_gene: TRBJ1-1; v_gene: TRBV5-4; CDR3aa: ASSEGTDGTEAF
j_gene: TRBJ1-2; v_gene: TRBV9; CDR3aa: ASSDRRGYT